This paragraph covers one TCR beta chain sequence. This sample was included in a study of blood T cell repertoires in COVID-19. Whole-study context: The samples span acute and convalescent COVID-19 from the United States, Italy and Spain. In each case, the material was cDNA or gDNA derived from T cells, B-cell-depleted T cells, or PBMCs.

Original processing methods: Researchers report that nucleated cell counts were estimated from reference gene primer amplification. Clones were read by immunoSEQ multiplex PCR, and TCRdb kept only the in-frame ones, dropping some. Clone size and the V and J calls come from that table; the DNA yielded D and trimming. The profile shows about 250,000 clones, 88% of them singletons. The sequence came from a woman aged 25-40 years with acute or convalescent COVID-19. The sequencing sample was made of peripheral blood.

The CDR3 region has the DNA TGTGCCGTCCAGGGGGCTTTCGAGCAGTACTTC. Protein: CAVQGAFEQYF. The rearrangement links TRBV11-2 to TRBJ2-7; 8 nucleotides align to TRBD1. The V gene end was trimmed by 11 bases and the J gene end by 6 bases; junction bases not matched to a gene: 6. The CDR3 has 11 residues. Looked up from germline, CDR1 is SGHAT and CDR2 is FQNNGV.